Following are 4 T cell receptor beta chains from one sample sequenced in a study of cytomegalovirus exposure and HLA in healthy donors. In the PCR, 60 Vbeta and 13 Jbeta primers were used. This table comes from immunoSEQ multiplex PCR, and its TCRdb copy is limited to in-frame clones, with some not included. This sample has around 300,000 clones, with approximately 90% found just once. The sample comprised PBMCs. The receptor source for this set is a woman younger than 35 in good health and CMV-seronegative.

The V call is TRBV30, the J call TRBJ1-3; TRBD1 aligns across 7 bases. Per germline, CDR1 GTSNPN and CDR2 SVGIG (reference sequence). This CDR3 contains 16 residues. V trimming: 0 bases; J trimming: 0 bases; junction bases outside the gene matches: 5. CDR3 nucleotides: TGTGCCTGGAGTGTGCCAGGGGGACCCTCTGGAAACACCATATATTTT. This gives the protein CAWSVPGGPSGNTIYF.

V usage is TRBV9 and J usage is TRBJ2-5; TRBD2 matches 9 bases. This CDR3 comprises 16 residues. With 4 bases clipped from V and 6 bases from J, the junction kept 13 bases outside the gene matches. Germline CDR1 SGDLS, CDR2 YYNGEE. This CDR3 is CASSSTGTSRWKTQYF. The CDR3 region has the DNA TGTGCCAGCAGCTCGACCGGGACTAGCAGGTGGAAGACCCAGTACTTC.

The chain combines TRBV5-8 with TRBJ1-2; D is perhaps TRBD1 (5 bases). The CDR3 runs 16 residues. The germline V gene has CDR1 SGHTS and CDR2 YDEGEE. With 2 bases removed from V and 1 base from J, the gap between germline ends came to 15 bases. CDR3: CASSFWQGILNYGYTF. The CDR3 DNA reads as TGTGCCAGCAGCTTTTGGCAGGGAATACTTAACTATGGCTACACCTTC.

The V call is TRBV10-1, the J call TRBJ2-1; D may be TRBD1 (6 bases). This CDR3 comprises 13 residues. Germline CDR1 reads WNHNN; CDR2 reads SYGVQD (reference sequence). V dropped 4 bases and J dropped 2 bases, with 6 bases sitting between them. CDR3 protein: CASSGTAYNEQFF. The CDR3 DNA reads TGCGCCAGCAGTGGGACAGCCTACAATGAGCAGTTCTTC.